Below are 24 T cell receptor beta chains sequenced from a single sample in a study of neurological immune-mediated disorders. TCRdb used MiXCR to reprocess the 5' RACE reads, holding one entry per CDR3 protein. This table has roughly 56,000 distinct CDR3 sequences, about an eighth appearing once. The sequenced sample consisted of PBMCs. The receptors here all came from a man between 60 and 75 years old in good health.

Ten or more counts support this clonotype. V is TRBV5-1 and J is TRBJ2-7; tentatively, D is TRBD1 (6 bases). Per the germline V gene, CDR1 is SGHRS and CDR2 is YFSETQ. Trimming removed 1 base at V and 3 bases at J, with 8 bases between. CDR3 length: 13 amino acids. The CDR3 here is CASSLTGNYEQYF. In nucleotides, the CDR3 is TGCGCCAGCAGCTTGACAGGGAACTACGAGCAGTACTTC.

This clonotype was seen repeatedly, ten times or more. This chain connects TRBV10-3 to TRBJ2-2; D perhaps matches TRBD2 (5 bases). V was clipped by 8 bases and J by 1 base, with 11 bases between them. The CDR3 covers 14 residues. Germline lookup yields CDR1 ENHRY and CDR2 SYGVKD. DNA of the CDR3: TGTGCCATCGAGAGGGTGGAGAACACCGGGGAGCTGTTTTTT. This gives the protein CAIERVENTGELFF.

In its sample, this clonotype was seen many times. For the CDR3, the DNA is TGTGCCACCACAAACGCCGTGGGGCTGAATCCTTACGAGCAGTACTTC. Its protein product is CATTNAVGLNPYEQYF. This chain links TRBV24-1 with TRBJ2-7; a weak D match, TRBD1 (5 bases). The V and J ends lost 8 bases and 4 bases respectively, with 23 bases between them. CDR3 size: 16 residues. The germline gives CDR1 KGHDR, CDR2 SFDVKD.

This clonotype came up many times. The rearrangement uses TRBV7-6 and TRBJ2-1; TRBD2 agrees at 8 bases. The CDR3 runs 15 residues. The germline gives CDR1 SGHVS, CDR2 FNYEAQ. J was trimmed by 6 bases and V by 6 bases; bases with no gene match: 10. The CDR3 sequence is CASSIAGFVLNEQFF. The CDR3 DNA reads TGTGCCAGCAGTATAGCGGGGTTCGTCCTCAATGAGCAGTTCTTC.

This clonotype came up many times. The chain combines TRBV20-1 with TRBJ2-3; D ambiguous. The CDR3 sequence is 12 residues long. V lost 3 bases and J 3 bases, leaving 7 bases between the germline ends. Germline values: CDR1 DFQATT, CDR2 SNEGSKA (reference sequence). In nucleotides, the CDR3 is TGCAGTGCTAGGACTCTAACAGATACGCAGTATTTT. Protein product: CSARTLTDTQYF.

This clonotype was recorded at least ten times. This rearrangement joins TRBV12-3 or TRBV12-4 to TRBJ1-4; tentative D call: TRBD1 (5 bases). The V end lost 6 bases, the J end lost 4 bases, and 15 bases lay between the germline ends. The CDR3 has 15 residues. For the CDR3, the DNA is TGTGCCAGCAGCCCCTGGGGCAGGAGTAATGAAAAACTGTTTTTT. It encodes CASSPWGRSNEKLFF.

This clonotype was counted only a few times. The chain is built from TRBV6-1 and TRBJ1-5; no clear D gene. V was cut by 4 bases and J by 4 bases, with 14 bases left in between. Germline CDR1 is MNHNS and CDR2 is SASEGT. The length of the CDR3 is 15 residues. CDR3: CASSGRTGPNQPQHF. CDR3 nucleotide sequence: TGTGCCAGCAGTGGGAGGACGGGCCCGAATCAGCCCCAGCATTTT.

The sample holds many counts of this clonotype. The chain couples TRBV12-3 or TRBV12-4 to TRBJ2-5; 10 bases are a match to TRBD1. This CDR3 comprises 18 residues. The trim removed 2 bases at V and 4 bases at J, leaving 13 bases unmatched. CDR3 sequence: CASSLPSRDRGPLETQYF. CDR3 coding DNA: TGTGCCAGCAGTTTACCCTCCCGGGACAGGGGACCTCTAGAGACCCAGTACTTC.

Many counts were recorded for this clonotype. This chain connects TRBV7-2 to TRBJ1-5; tentative D call: TRBD1 (6 bases). Trimming cost V 5 bases and J 9 bases, with 14 bases left between them. The CDR3 sequence is 13 residues long. The V gene's germline CDR1 is SGHTA and CDR2 FQGNSA. DNA of the CDR3: TGTGCCAGCAGCCCTCAGGGGTTTGGGCCCCAGCATTTT. Translating it yields CASSPQGFGPQHF.

This clonotype was detected ten times or more. J is TRBJ1-5 and V is TRBV7-2; D not resolved. The CDR3 runs to 13 residues. Germline assignment: CDR1 SGHTA and CDR2 FQGNSA. V lost 2 bases and J 0 bases, leaving 2 bases between the germline ends. CDR3 DNA sequence: TGTGCCAGCAGCTTAAATAGCAATCAGCCCCAGCATTTT. This encodes CASSLNSNQPQHF.

The table lists this clonotype with many counts. This chain connects TRBV7-8 to TRBJ1-4; D is uncertain. V lost 5 bases, J lost 0 bases, and 13 bases lay in between. The CDR3 contains 16 residues. Germline CDR1 reads SGHVS; CDR2 reads FQNEAQ. The CDR3 loop reads CASSGAMSTTNEKLFF. The CDR3 coding sequence is TGTGCCAGCAGCGGAGCAATGAGTACAACTAATGAAAAACTGTTTTTT.

This clonotype occurred many times. The chain combines TRBV28 with TRBJ2-7; the D gene is possibly TRBD1 (5 bases). CDR1 and CDR2 (germline): MDHEN, SYDVKM. V was shortened by 7 bases and J by 0 bases, with 13 bases between the two germline ends. The CDR3 length is 14 residues. The CDR3 DNA follows: TGTGCCAGCACCCTAGGGGTACCCTCCTACGAGCAGTACTTC. As protein: CASTLGVPSYEQYF.

This clonotype occurred many times. V usage is TRBV7-9 and J usage is TRBJ2-3; 10 nucleotides agree with TRBD2. V shed 5 bases and J 4 bases; nucleotides not matched to a gene: 3. The CDR3 consists of 14 residues. Germline values: CDR1 SEHNR, CDR2 FQNEAQ (reference sequence). CDR3 in DNA: TGTGCCAGCAGCCCAGGACTAGCGGCAGATACGCAGTATTTT. The encoded protein is CASSPGLAADTQYF.

Ten or more counts support this clonotype. The chain carries TRBV6-5 and TRBJ2-5, with D maybe TRBD2 (6 bases). CDR1 and CDR2 (germline): MNHEY, SVGAGI. The CDR3 extends over 13 amino acids. Trimming removed 7 bases from V and 7 bases from J, with 16 bases in between. This chain's CDR3 is CASTGSAGGTQYF. The CDR3 nucleotides are TGTGCCAGCACGGGGTCCGCCGGGGGGACCCAGTACTTC.

Ten or more counts support this clonotype. J is TRBJ1-5 and V is TRBV6-2 or TRBV6-3, with 8 bases lining up with TRBD1. CDR1 and CDR2 from the germline V gene are MNHEY and SVGEGT. The junction had 13 bases not matched to a gene; V was cut back by 6 bases and J by 0 bases. This CDR3 spans 18 amino acids. The CDR3 loop is CASRKDRAPFYSNQPQHF. The CDR3 region has the DNA TGTGCCAGCAGGAAGGACAGGGCACCATTCTATAGCAATCAGCCCCAGCATTTT.

This clonotype appeared many times. The chain combines TRBV6-2 or TRBV6-3 with TRBJ2-2; 8 bases line up with TRBD1. Germline loops: CDR1 MNHEY, CDR2 SVGEGT. The CDR3 runs to 15 residues. V lost 4 bases, J lost 1 base, and 2 bases stayed unmatched. CDR3 nucleotide sequence: TGTGCCAGCAGTTCAGGACAGGGGAACACCGGGGAGCTGTTTTTT. Translating gives CASSSGQGNTGELFF.

CDR3 protein: CASSQEGRGGSNQPQHF. The DNA of the CDR3 is TGTGCCAGCAGCCAAGAAGGGAGAGGTGGAAGCAATCAGCCCCAGCATTTT. The rearrangement joins TRBV3-1 to TRBJ1-5; D gene uncertain. Germline V gene sequence: CDR1 LGHDT, CDR2 YNNKEL (reference sequence). CDR3 size: 17 residues. Trimming removed 0 bases from V and 1 base from J, with 13 bases in between.

This clonotype came up a few times. Written as DNA, the CDR3 is TGCGCCAGCAGCTTAGGGGACAGACTCCCAGAGACCCAGTACTTC. This encodes CASSLGDRLPETQYF. The chain couples TRBV5-1 to TRBJ2-5; 7 bases are a match to TRBD1. Germline V lookup: CDR1 SGHRS, CDR2 YFSETQ. Trimming removed 2 bases from V and 4 bases from J; junction bases left unmatched: 8. The CDR3 is 15 amino acids.

This clonotype has a count of ten or more. The chain is built from TRBV15 and TRBJ2-3, with a possible D match to TRBD2 (6 bases). CDR1 and CDR2 from the germline V gene are LNHNV and YYDKDF (reference sequence). CDR3 length: 16 residues. V dropped 2 bases and J dropped 0 bases, with 12 bases sitting between them. The CDR3 loop reads CATSRFGGTSTDTQYF. The CDR3 bases are TGTGCCACCAGCAGATTTGGGGGGACTAGCACAGATACGCAGTATTTT.

This chain uses TRBV5-6 with TRBJ1-2; weak D call: TRBD1 (6 bases). Germline V gives CDR1 SGHDT, CDR2 YYEEEE. Between the trimmed V and J ends, which lost 4 bases and 0 bases, there was a span of 13 bases. The CDR3 sequence is 15 residues long. The DNA for the CDR3 is TGTGCCAGCAGCCTGGGGGCAGGGGCTAACTATGGCTACACCTTC. Translation gives CASSLGAGANYGYTF.

This clonotype was found many times. The chain recombines TRBV4-2 with TRBJ2-4; maybe TRBD2 (5 bases). The V end lost 4 bases, the J end lost 4 bases, and 17 bases lay between the germline ends. Germline V CDR1 and CDR2: LGHNA, YNFKEQ. CDR3 length: 16 residues. The CDR3 region is CASSPPNEGSKNIQYF. In DNA form, the CDR3 reads TGTGCCAGCAGCCCACCGAACGAAGGGAGTAAAAACATTCAGTACTTC.

This clonotype has a count of ten or more. V is TRBV7-2 and J is TRBJ1-5, with D possibly matching TRBD1 (6 bases). The CDR3 covers 16 residues. Per the germline V gene, CDR1 is SGHTA and CDR2 is FQGNSA. Trimming cost V 2 bases and J 0 bases, with 11 bases left between them. CDR3 loop: CASSLSQGYSNQPQHF. In DNA, the CDR3 is TGTGCCAGCAGCTTATCACAGGGATATAGCAATCAGCCCCAGCATTTT.

This clonotype has a count of ten or more. The chain is built from TRBV14 and TRBJ1-3; D remains unclear. Germline V gene data show CDR1 as SGHDN and CDR2 as FVKESK. V dropped 4 bases and J dropped 0 bases, with 13 bases sitting between them. This CDR3 comprises 16 residues. The CDR3 reads CASSRPGLSSGNTIYF. The CDR3 DNA follows: TGTGCCAGCAGCCGCCCGGGCCTCTCCTCTGGAAACACCATATATTTT.

Of note for this clonotype: The junction departs from the called germline gene at one end, perhaps through a read error. V gene TRBV6-5 combines with J gene TRBJ2-7; D is ambiguous. The CDR3 loop spans 13 amino acids. The germline V gene has CDR1 MNHEY and CDR2 SVGAGI. CDR3 protein: CASIPRAYYEHYF. The CDR3 region has the DNA TGTGCCAGCATCCCCCGGGCTTATTACGAGCACTACTTC.